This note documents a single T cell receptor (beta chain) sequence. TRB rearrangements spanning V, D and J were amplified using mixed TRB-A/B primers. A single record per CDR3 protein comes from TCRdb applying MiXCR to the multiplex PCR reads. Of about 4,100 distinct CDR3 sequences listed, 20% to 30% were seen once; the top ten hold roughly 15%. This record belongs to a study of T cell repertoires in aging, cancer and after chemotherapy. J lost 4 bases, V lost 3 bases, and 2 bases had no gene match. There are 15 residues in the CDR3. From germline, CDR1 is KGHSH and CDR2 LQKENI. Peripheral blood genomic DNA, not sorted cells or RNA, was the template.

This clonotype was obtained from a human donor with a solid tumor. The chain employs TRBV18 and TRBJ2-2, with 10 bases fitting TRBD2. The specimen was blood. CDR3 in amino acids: CASSPLAGVTGELFF. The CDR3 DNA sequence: TGTGCCAGCTCACCTCTAGCGGGAGTCACCGGGGAGCTGTTTTTT. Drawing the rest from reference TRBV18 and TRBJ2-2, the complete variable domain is NAGVMQNPRHLVRRRGQEARLRCSPMKGHSHVYWYRQLPEEGLKFMVYLQKENIIDESGMPKERFSAEFPKEGPSILRIQQVVRGDSAAYFCASSPLAGVTGELFFGEGSRLTVL.